These 19 T cell receptor beta chains originate from one sample sequenced in a study of cytomegalovirus exposure and HLA in healthy donors. This table comes from immunoSEQ multiplex PCR, and its TCRdb copy is limited to in-frame clones, with some not included. Of 120,000 or so clones listed, approximately 88% are singletons. Material: PBMCs. These TCRs come from a man aged 18-30 years in good health and CMV-seronegative.

The CDR3: CASYSYGTENEKLFF. The CDR3 DNA is TGTGCCAGCTATTCTTATGGGACAGAGAATGAAAAACTGTTTTTT. This chain connects TRBV28 to TRBJ1-4; 7 bases are shared with TRBD1. V lost 8 bases, J lost 5 bases, and 11 bases stayed unmatched. This CDR3 is built from 15 residues. CDR1 and CDR2 from the germline V gene are MDHEN and SYDVKM.

The chain joins TRBV11-3 to TRBJ2-7; D is unclear. The CDR3 runs to 13 residues. The germline CDR1 and CDR2 sequences are SGHNT and YENEEA. V was clipped by 3 bases and J by 0 bases, with 6 bases between them. The CDR3 spells CASSLSNSYEQYF. CDR3 nucleotide sequence: TGTGCCAGCAGCTTGAGTAACTCCTACGAGCAGTACTTC.

V gene TRBV25-1 combines with J gene TRBJ1-2; 12 bases line up with TRBD1. The V gene end was trimmed by 3 bases and the J gene end by 8 bases; junction bases not matched to a gene: 7. This CDR3 is 15 amino acids long. Germline V CDR1 and CDR2: MGHDK, SYGVNS. CDR3 nucleotides: TGTGCCAGCAGTGAGCTCGGGACAGGGGGCCGGGGCTACACCTTC. Encoded protein: CASSELGTGGRGYTF.

This clone came up once. The gene calls are TRBV6-5 and TRBJ1-5, with 9 bases aligning to TRBD1. The CDR3 length is 14 residues. Germline V gene lookup returns CDR1 MNHEY and CDR2 SVGAGI. V shed 6 bases, J shed 6 bases, and the junction held 6 bases outside the gene matches. CDR3 nucleotide sequence: TGTGCCAGCAGAGTGGACAGGGGAGGTCAGCCCCAGCATTTT. Residues: CASRVDRGGQPQHF.

The genes are TRBV7-6 and TRBJ2-3; no reliable D call. Looked up from germline, CDR1 is SGHVS and CDR2 is FNYEAQ. V dropped 2 bases and J dropped 0 bases, with 6 bases sitting between them. The CDR3 is 14 residues long. Here the CDR3 reads CASSLTLSTDTQYF. CDR3 DNA: TGTGCCAGCAGCTTAACTCTTAGCACAGATACGCAGTATTTT. Complete variable domain (other parts from reference TRBV7-6 and TRBJ2-3): GAGVSQSPRYKVTKRGQDVALRCDPISGHVSLYWYRQALGQGPEFLTYFNYEAQQDKSGLPNDRFSAERPEGSISTLTIQRTEQRDSAMYRCASSLTLSTDTQYFGPGTRLTVL.

This clone showed up just a few times. The rearrangement links TRBV5-5 to TRBJ1-6; D unresolved. The CDR3 totals 13 residues. CDR1 is SGHKS, CDR2 YYEKEE, per germline (reference sequence). Trimming cost V 4 bases and J 11 bases, with 13 bases left between them. Here the CDR3 reads CASSARYTTPLHF. The DNA of the CDR3 is TGTGCCAGCAGCGCGAGGTATACCACACCCCTCCACTTT.

This chain links TRBV5-1 with TRBJ2-7; TRBD1 aligns across 7 bases. This CDR3 spans 13 amino acids. CDR1 and CDR2 (germline): SGHRS, YFSETQ. Trimming took 3 bases from V and 3 from J; bases not matched to a gene: 3. As DNA, the CDR3 is TGCGCCAGCAGCTGGGACAGAGGCTACGAGCAGTACTTC. It is translated as CASSWDRGYEQYF.

The rearrangement uses TRBV6-1 and TRBJ2-7; possibly TRBD1 for D (6 bases). The germline V gene has CDR1 MNHNS and CDR2 SASEGT. V lost 6 bases to trimming and J lost 3 bases, with 12 bases between them. The CDR3 consists of 13 residues. The chain's CDR3 is CASRMDSDYEQYF. CDR3 DNA sequence: TGTGCCAGCAGGATGGACAGCGACTACGAGCAGTACTTC.

This clone was picked up one time. This sequence joins TRBV5-5 and TRBJ2-5, with D unclear. This CDR3 contains 13 residues. Germline assignment: CDR1 SGHKS and CDR2 YYEKEE (reference sequence). Trimming took off 2 bases at V and 5 bases at J, with 10 bases between the two ends. The CDR3 sequence: CASSLPLQETQYF. The CDR3 nucleotides are TGTGCCAGCAGCTTACCCCTCCAGGAGACCCAGTACTTC.

The chain links TRBV7-9 to TRBJ2-7; D is possibly TRBD1 (5 bases). This CDR3 spans 13 amino acids. CDR1 SEHNR and CDR2 FQNEAQ come from the germline V gene (reference sequence). The V end was cut by 1 base, the J end by 4 bases, with 8 bases between. CDR3 protein: CASSLGAGYEQYF. Written as DNA, the CDR3 is TGTGCCAGCAGCTTAGGGGCAGGGTACGAGCAGTACTTC.

The chain joins TRBV28 to TRBJ2-5, with D possibly matching TRBD1 (5 bases). The V end was cut by 8 bases, the J end by 1 base, with 14 bases between. This CDR3 is built from 14 residues. CDR1 is MDHEN and CDR2 is SYDVKM in the germline V gene. CDR3 in DNA: TGTGCCAGCGGGGCTCCCAATTTCCAAGAGACCCAGTACTTC. Translating gives CASGAPNFQETQYF.

The CDR3 nucleotides are TGTGCCAGCAGCTCCCGGGACAGCGCCTCTGGAAACACCATATATTTT. Its translation is CASSSRDSASGNTIYF. The chain recombines TRBV28 with TRBJ1-3; 7 bases are a match to TRBD1. Germline V gene lookup returns CDR1 MDHEN and CDR2 SYDVKM. The CDR3 runs 16 residues. The junction had 8 bases not matched to a gene; V was cut back by 6 bases and J by 0 bases.

The chain's CDR3 is CASSLIDEPQHF. The CDR3 nucleotides read TGTGCCAGTAGTCTAATTGATGAGCCCCAGCATTTT. The chain combines TRBV19 with TRBJ1-5; D not certain. The germline V gene has CDR1 LNHDA and CDR2 SQIVND (reference sequence). Trimming took 5 bases from V and 8 from J, leaving 10 bases between them. There are 12 residues in the CDR3.

The gene calls are TRBV27 and TRBJ2-1; D gene uncertain. V dropped 0 bases and J dropped 0 bases, with 21 bases sitting between them. CDR3 length equals 20 residues. Germline V gives CDR1 MNHEY, CDR2 SMNVEV (reference sequence). The CDR3 loop reads CASSLSILGGITGSYNEQFF. In DNA, the CDR3 is TGTGCCAGCAGTTTATCAATTTTAGGCGGAATAACTGGCTCCTACAATGAGCAGTTCTTC.

The rearrangement uses TRBV7-2 and TRBJ1-2; D is unresolved. This CDR3 contains 13 residues. Germline CDR1 is SGHTA and CDR2 is FQGNSA. The germline V and J ends were trimmed by 5 bases and 6 bases, with 13 bases remaining between them. Written as DNA, the CDR3 is TGTGCCAGCAGCCCACAGACCGGGGATGGCTACACCTTC. It is translated as CASSPQTGDGYTF. Based on the CDR3 plus reference TRBV7-2 and TRBJ1-2, the full variable domain is GAGVSQSPSNKVTEKGKDVELRCDPISGHTALYWYRQSLGQGLEFLIYFQGNSAPDKSGLPSDRFSAERTGGSVSTLTIQRTQQEDSAVYLCASSPQTGDGYTFGSGTRLTVV.

The V call is TRBV28, the J call TRBJ1-4; possible D gene TRBD1, 6 bases. Trimming took off 10 bases at V and 10 bases at J, with 19 bases between the two ends. The CDR3 has 13 residues. Germline loops: CDR1 MDHEN, CDR2 SYDVKM. The CDR3 reads CAISDEGEGKLFF. The CDR3 region has the DNA TGTGCCATATCAGATGAGGGGGAAGGAAAACTGTTTTTT.

This rearrangement joins TRBV10-1 to TRBJ2-1, with 12 bases identical to TRBD1. Germline values: CDR1 WNHNN, CDR2 SYGVQD (reference sequence). CDR3 length equals 16 residues. J was trimmed by 8 bases and V by 4 bases; bases with no gene match: 9. CDR3 region: CASSAGTGGRFYEQFF. Written as DNA, the CDR3 is TGCGCCAGCAGTGCCGGGACAGGGGGCAGGTTTTATGAGCAGTTCTTC.

Concerning this clone itself: The junction departs from germline at one end; a sequencing error may be responsible. This chain links TRBV2 with TRBJ1-4, with TRBD1 identical over 7 bases. The CDR3 contains 17 residues. Germline CDR1 reads SNHLY; CDR2 reads FYNNEI. The CDR3 DNA is TGTGCCAGCAGGGAAGGGGACAGTCCTACAACTAATGAAAAACTGTTTTTT. Translated, it gives CASREGDSPTTNEKLFF.

The chain employs TRBV14 and TRBJ2-2; D unclear. Germline loops: CDR1 SGHDN, CDR2 FVKESK. This CDR3 spans 14 amino acids. Trimming removed 0 bases at V and 3 bases at J, with 5 bases between. DNA for the CDR3: TGTGCCAGCAGCCAAGAAAGCTACACCGGGGAGCTGTTTTTT. Amino acid sequence: CASSQESYTGELFF.